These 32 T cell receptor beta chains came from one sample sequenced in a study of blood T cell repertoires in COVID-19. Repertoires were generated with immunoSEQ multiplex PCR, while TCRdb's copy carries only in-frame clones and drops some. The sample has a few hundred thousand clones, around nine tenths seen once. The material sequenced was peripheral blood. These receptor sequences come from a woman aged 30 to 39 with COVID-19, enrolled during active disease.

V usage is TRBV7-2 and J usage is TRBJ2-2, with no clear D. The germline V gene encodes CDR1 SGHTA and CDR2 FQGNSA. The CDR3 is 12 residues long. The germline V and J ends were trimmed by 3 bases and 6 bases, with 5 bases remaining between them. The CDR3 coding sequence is TGTGCCAGCAGCTTCGGTCCCGGGGAGCTGTTTTTT. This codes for CASSFGPGELFF.

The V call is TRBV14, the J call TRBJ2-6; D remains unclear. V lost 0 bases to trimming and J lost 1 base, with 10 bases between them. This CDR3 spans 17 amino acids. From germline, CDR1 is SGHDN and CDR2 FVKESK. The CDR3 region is CASSQDISSSGANVLTF. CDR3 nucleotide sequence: TGTGCCAGCAGCCAAGATATTAGTTCATCTGGGGCCAACGTCCTGACTTTC.

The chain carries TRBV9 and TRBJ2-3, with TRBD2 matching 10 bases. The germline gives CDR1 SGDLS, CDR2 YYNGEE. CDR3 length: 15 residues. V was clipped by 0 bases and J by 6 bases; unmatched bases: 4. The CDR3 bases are TGTGCCAGCAGCGTAGGTCTAGCGGGGGTGGATACGCAGTATTTT. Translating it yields CASSVGLAGVDTQYF.

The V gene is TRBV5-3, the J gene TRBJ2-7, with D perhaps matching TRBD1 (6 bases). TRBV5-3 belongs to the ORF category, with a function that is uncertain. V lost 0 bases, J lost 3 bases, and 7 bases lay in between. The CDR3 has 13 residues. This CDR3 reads CARSLGRGYEQYF. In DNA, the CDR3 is TGTGCCAGAAGCTTGGGCAGGGGCTACGAGCAGTACTTC.

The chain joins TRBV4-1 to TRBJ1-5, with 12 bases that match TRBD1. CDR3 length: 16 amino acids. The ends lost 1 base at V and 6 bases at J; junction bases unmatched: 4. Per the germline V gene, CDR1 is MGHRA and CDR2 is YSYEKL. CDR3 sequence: CASSQAGQGAGQPQHF. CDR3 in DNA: TGCGCCAGCAGCCAAGCGGGACAGGGGGCAGGTCAGCCCCAGCATTTT.

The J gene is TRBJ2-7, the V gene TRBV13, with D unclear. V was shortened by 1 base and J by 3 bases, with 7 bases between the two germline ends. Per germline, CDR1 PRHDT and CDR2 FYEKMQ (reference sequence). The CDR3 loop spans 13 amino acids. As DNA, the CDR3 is TGTGCCAGCAGCTTAGACGAGAACTACGAGCAGTACTTC. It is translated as CASSLDENYEQYF.

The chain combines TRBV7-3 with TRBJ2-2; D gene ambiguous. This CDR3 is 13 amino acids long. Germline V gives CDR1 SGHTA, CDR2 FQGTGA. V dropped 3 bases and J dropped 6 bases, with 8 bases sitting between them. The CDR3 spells CASSFQTSGELFF. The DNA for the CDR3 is TGTGCCAGCAGCTTCCAGACATCCGGGGAGCTGTTTTTT. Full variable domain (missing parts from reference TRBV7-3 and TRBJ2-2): GAGVSQTPSNKVTEKGKYVELRCDPISGHTALYWYRQSLGQGPEFLIYFQGTGAADDSGLPNDRFFAVRPEGSVSTLKIQRTERGDSAVYLCASSFQTSGELFFGEGSRLTVL.

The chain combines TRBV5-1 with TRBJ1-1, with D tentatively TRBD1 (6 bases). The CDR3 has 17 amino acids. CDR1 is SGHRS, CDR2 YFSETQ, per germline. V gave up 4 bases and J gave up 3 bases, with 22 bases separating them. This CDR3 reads CASSAKYYRDGDTEAFF. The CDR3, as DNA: TGCGCCAGCAGCGCAAAGTATTACAGGGACGGGGACACTGAAGCTTTCTTT.

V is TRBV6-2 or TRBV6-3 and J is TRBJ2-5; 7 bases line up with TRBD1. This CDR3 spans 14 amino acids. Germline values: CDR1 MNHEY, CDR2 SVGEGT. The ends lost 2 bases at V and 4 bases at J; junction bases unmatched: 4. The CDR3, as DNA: TGTGCCAGCAGTTACAGGACAGGCGGAGAGACCCAGTACTTC. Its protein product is CASSYRTGGETQYF.

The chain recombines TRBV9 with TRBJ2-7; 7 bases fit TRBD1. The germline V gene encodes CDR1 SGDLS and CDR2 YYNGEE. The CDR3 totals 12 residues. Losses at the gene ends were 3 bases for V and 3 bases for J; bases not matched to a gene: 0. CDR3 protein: CASSGQGYEQYF. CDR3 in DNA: TGTGCCAGCAGCGGACAGGGCTACGAGCAGTACTTC. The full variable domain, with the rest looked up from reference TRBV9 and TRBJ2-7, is DSGVTQTPKHLITATGQRVTLRCSPRSGDLSVYWYQQSLDQGLQFLIQYYNGEERAKGNILERFSAQQFPDLHSELNLSSLELGDSALYFCASSGQGYEQYFGPGTRLTVT.

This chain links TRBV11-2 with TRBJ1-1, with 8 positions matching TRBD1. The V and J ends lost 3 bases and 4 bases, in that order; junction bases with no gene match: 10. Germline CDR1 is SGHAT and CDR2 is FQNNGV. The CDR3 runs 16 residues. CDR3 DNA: TGTGCCAGCAGCTTCTGGACAGGGCGGACGAGCACTGAAGCTTTCTTT. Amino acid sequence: CASSFWTGRTSTEAFF.

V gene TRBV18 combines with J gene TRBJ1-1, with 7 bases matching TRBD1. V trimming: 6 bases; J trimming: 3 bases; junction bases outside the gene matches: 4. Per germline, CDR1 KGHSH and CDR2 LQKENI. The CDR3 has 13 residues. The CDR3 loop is CASSRTGDTEAFF. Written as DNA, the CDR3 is TGTGCCAGCTCTCGTACAGGGGACACTGAAGCTTTCTTT.

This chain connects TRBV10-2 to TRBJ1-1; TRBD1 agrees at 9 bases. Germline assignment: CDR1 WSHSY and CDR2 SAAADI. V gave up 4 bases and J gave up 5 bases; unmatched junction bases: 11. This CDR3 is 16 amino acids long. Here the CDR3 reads CASSAQSNRGRTEAFF. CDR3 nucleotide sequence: TGCGCCAGCAGTGCTCAGAGCAACAGGGGGCGGACTGAAGCTTTCTTT.

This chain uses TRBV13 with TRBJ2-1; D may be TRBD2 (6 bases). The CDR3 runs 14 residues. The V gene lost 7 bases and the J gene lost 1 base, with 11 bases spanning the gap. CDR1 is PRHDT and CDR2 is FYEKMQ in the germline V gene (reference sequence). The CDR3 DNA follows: TGTGCCAGCACTGCGGGGAGTTCCTACAATGAGCAGTTCTTC. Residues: CASTAGSSYNEQFF.

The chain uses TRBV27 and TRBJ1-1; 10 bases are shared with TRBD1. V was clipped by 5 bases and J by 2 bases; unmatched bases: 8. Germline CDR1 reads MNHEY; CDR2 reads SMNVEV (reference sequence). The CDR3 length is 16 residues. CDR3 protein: CASSIRQGAKNTEAFF. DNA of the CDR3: TGTGCCAGCAGTATCAGACAGGGGGCGAAAAACACTGAAGCTTTCTTT.

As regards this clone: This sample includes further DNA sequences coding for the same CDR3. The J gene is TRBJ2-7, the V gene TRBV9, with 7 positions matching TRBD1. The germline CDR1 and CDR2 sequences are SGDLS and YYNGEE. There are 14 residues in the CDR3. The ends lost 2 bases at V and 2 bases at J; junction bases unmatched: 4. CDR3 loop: CASSVGTEPYEQYF. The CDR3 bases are TGTGCCAGCAGCGTCGGGACAGAGCCCTACGAGCAGTACTTC.

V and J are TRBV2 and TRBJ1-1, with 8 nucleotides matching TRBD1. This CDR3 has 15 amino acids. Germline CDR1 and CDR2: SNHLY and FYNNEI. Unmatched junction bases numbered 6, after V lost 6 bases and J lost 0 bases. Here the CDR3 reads CASSDRGVMNTEAFF. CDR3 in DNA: TGTGCCAGCAGCGACAGGGGAGTCATGAACACTGAAGCTTTCTTT. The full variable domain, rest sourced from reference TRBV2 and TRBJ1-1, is EPEVTQTPSHQVTQMGQEVILRCVPISNHLYFYWYRQILGQKVEFLVSFYNNEISEKSEIFDDQFSVERPDGSNFTLKIRSTKLEDSAMYFCASSDRGVMNTEAFFGQGTRLTVV.

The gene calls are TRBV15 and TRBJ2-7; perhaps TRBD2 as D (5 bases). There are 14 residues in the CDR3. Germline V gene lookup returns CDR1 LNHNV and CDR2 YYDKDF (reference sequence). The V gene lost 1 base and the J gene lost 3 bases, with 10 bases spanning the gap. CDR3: CATSRGGLYYEQYF. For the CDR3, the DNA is TGTGCCACCAGCAGAGGAGGACTGTACTACGAGCAGTACTTC.

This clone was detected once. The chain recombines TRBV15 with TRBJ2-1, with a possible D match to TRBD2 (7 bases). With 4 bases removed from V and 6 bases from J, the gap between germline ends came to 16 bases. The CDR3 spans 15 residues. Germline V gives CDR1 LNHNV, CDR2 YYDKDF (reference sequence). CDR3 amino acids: CATSIQRGGINEQFF. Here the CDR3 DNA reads TGTGCCACCAGCATCCAACGCGGGGGCATCAATGAGCAGTTCTTC.

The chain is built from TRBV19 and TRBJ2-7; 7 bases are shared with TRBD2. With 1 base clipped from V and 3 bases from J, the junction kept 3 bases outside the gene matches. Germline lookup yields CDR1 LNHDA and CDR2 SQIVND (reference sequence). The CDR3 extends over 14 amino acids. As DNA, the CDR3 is TGTGCCAGTAGTATAGCCCGGGAGGTCTACGAGCAGTACTTC. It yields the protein CASSIAREVYEQYF.

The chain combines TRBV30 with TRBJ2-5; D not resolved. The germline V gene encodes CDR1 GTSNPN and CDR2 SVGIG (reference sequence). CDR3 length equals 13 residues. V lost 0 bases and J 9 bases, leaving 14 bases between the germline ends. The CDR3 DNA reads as TGTGCCTGGAGTGTTGGTACCGTCGGAGCCCAGTACTTC. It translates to CAWSVGTVGAQYF.

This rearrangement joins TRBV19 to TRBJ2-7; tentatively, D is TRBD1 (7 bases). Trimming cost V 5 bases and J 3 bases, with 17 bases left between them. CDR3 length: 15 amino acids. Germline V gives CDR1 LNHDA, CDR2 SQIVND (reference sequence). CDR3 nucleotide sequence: TGTGCCAGTAGTTCAGGGGGATTAGCGGACTACGAGCAGTACTTC. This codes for CASSSGGLADYEQYF.

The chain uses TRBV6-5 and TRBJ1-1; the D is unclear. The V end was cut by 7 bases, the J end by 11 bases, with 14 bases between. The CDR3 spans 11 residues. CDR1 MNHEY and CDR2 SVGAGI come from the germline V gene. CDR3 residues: CASTNIWYAFF. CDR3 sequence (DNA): TGTGCCAGCACAAACATCTGGTATGCTTTCTTT.

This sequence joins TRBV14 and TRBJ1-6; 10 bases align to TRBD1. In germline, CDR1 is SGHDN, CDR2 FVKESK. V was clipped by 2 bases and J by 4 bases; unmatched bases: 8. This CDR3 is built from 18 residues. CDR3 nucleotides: TGTGCCAGCAGCCAACCAGACAGGGGGCGCAGATATAATTCACCCCTCCACTTT. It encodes CASSQPDRGRRYNSPLHF.

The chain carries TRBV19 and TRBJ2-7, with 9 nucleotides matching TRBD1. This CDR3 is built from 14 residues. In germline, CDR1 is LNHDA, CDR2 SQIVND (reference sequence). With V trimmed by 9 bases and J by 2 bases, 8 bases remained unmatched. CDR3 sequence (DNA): TGTGCCAGCCGCCCAGGACAGGGGACCTACGAGCAGTACTTC. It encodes CASRPGQGTYEQYF.

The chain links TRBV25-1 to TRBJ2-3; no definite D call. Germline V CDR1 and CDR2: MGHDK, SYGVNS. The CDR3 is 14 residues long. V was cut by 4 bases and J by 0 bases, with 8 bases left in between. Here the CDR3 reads CASSGGSSTDTQYF. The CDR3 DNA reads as TGTGCCAGCAGTGGCGGTTCTAGCACAGATACGCAGTATTTT.

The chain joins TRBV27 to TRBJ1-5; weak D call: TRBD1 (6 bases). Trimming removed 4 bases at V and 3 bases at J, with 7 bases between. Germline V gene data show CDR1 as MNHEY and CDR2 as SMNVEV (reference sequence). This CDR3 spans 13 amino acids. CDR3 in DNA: TGTGCCAGCAGTTGGACAGTCAATCAGCCCCAGCATTTT. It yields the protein CASSWTVNQPQHF.

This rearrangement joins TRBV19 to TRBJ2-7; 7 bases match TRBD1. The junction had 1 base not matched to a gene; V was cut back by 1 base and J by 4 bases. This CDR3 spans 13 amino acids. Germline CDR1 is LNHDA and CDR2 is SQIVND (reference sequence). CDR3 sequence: CASSIGQGYEQYF. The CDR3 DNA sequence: TGTGCCAGTAGTATAGGACAGGGTTACGAGCAGTACTTC. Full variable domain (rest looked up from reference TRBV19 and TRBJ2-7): DGGITQSPKYLFRKEGQNVTLSCEQNLNHDAMYWYRQDPGQGLRLIYYSQIVNDFQKGDIAEGYSVSREKKESFPLTVTSAQKNPTAFYLCASSIGQGYEQYFGPGTRLTVT.

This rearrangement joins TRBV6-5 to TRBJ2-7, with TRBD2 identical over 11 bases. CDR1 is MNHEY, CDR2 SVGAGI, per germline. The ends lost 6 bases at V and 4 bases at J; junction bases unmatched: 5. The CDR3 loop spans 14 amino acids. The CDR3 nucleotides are TGTGCCAGCAGCAGACTAGCGGGGCGGTACGAGCAGTACTTC. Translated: CASSRLAGRYEQYF.

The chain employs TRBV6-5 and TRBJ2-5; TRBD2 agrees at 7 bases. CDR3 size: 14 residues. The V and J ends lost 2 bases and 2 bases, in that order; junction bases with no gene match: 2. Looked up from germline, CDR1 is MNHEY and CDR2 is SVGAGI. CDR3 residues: CASSYQGGQETQYF. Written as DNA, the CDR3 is TGTGCCAGCAGTTACCAGGGAGGGCAAGAGACCCAGTACTTC.

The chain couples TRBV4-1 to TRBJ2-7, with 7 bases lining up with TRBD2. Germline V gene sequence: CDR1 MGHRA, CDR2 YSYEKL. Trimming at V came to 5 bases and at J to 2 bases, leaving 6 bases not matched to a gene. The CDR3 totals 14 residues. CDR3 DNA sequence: TGCGCCAGCAGCAGACTAGCTGACACCTACGAGCAGTACTTC. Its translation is CASSRLADTYEQYF.

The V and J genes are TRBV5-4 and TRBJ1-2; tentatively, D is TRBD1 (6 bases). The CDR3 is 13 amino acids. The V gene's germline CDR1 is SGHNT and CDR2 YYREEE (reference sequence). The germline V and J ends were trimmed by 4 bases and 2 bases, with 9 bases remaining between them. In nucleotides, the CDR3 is TGTGCCAGCAGCCGGACAGCCAACTATGGCTACACCTTC. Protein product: CASSRTANYGYTF.